Following are 32 T cell receptor beta chains from one sample sequenced in a study of T cells in Graves' hyperthyroidism and ophthalmopathy. RNA transcripts served as the template for amplifying TCR beta CDR3 regions. Using the HTBI primer set, a first-round RT-PCR was run on the TCR CDR3. In TCRdb, the multiplex PCR reads were re-called with MiXCR into one record per CDR3 protein. The sample contains 300,000 to 450,000 distinct CDR3 sequences, around a quarter of which appear only once. The sequencing input was blood. The receptors were sampled from a man aged 50-60 years with Graves' hyperthyroidism.

This clonotype was observed a handful of times. This chain uses TRBV5-1 with TRBJ2-1, with 10 bases matching TRBD2. Germline lookup yields CDR1 SGHRS and CDR2 YFSETQ. This CDR3 is 14 amino acids long. With V trimmed by 4 bases and J by 5 bases, 3 bases remained unmatched. Here the CDR3 reads CASSTGLADNEQFF. The DNA for the CDR3 is TGCGCCAGCAGCACCGGACTAGCGGACAATGAGCAGTTCTTC.

This clonotype has only a few counts. The chain couples TRBV5-1 to TRBJ2-2; D gene ambiguous. Trimming took 2 bases from V and 1 from J, leaving 12 bases between them. The germline gives CDR1 SGHRS, CDR2 YFSETQ. This CDR3 contains 16 residues. The CDR3 DNA reads TGCGCCAGCAGCTTAACTACCCCGATGAACACCGGGGAGCTGTTTTTT. This translates into CASSLTTPMNTGELFF. Full variable domain (rest looked up from reference TRBV5-1 and TRBJ2-2): KAGVTQTPRYLIKTRGQQVTLSCSPISGHRSVSWYQQTPGQGLQFLFEYFSETQRNKGNFPGRFSGRQFSNSRSEMNVSTLELGDSALYLCASSLTTPMNTGELFFGEGSRLTVL.

The chain joins TRBV6-1 to TRBJ2-1; D may be TRBD2 (6 bases). In germline, CDR1 is MNHNS, CDR2 SASEGT. Trimming took 9 bases from V and 6 from J, leaving 9 bases between them. CDR3 size: 11 residues. The DNA for the CDR3 is TGTGCCAGTAGGAGGGCCAATGAGCAGTTCTTC. This codes for CASRRANEQFF.

V is TRBV12-3 or TRBV12-4 and J is TRBJ2-6; weak D call: TRBD1 (6 bases). CDR3 size: 16 residues. The germline V and J ends were trimmed by 4 bases and 2 bases, with 12 bases remaining between them. CDR3 region: CASSWGQGTGANVLTF. In DNA form, the CDR3 reads TGTGCCAGCAGTTGGGGGCAGGGAACTGGGGCCAACGTCCTGACTTTC.

As to this clonotype: One junction end disagrees with the germline gene, perhaps due to a read error. V gene TRBV7-3 combines with J gene TRBJ2-1, with 10 bases fitting TRBD2. The CDR3 runs 16 residues. Germline V lookup: CDR1 SGHTA, CDR2 FQGTGA. For the CDR3, the DNA is TGTGCCAGCAGCTCACACAACGGACTAGCGGACAATGAGCAGTCCTTC. As protein: CASSSHNGLADNEQSF.

This clonotype was seen at least ten times. The chain couples TRBV12-3 or TRBV12-4 to TRBJ2-7, with D possibly being TRBD1 (6 bases). The ends were cut back, 6 bases at V and 3 bases at J, with 12 bases in the middle. The CDR3 has 13 residues. CDR3 nucleotides: TGTGCCAGCAGCCCGGACAGAGACTACGAGCAGTACTTC. This gives the protein CASSPDRDYEQYF.

The chain employs TRBV6-1 and TRBJ2-1; D uncertain. V lost 6 bases to trimming and J lost 5 bases, with 14 bases between them. This CDR3 is built from 14 residues. Germline V gene data show CDR1 as MNHNS and CDR2 as SASEGT. The CDR3 nucleotides read TGTGCCAGCAGCCCCCGCCGGGCGGACAATGAGCAGTTCTTC. Its protein product is CASSPRRADNEQFF.

This clonotype was observed many times. J is TRBJ2-7 and V is TRBV3-1, with 10 bases lining up with TRBD2. CDR3 length: 14 residues. Unmatched junction bases numbered 2, after V lost 4 bases and J lost 2 bases. Germline V gene lookup returns CDR1 LGHDT and CDR2 YNNKEL (reference sequence). CDR3 region: CASSPLAGPYEQYF. The CDR3 DNA reads as TGTGCCAGCAGCCCACTAGCGGGACCCTACGAGCAGTACTTC.

The CDR3 coding sequence is TGCGCCAGCAGCTTAAGGGGGCCCAGTGAGCAGTTCTTC. Protein sequence: CASSLRGPSEQFF. The chain is built from TRBV5-1 and TRBJ2-1, with 7 bases that match TRBD1. Germline CDR1 is SGHRS and CDR2 is YFSETQ. V shed 2 bases and J 9 bases; nucleotides not matched to a gene: 5. The CDR3 has 13 amino acids.

The V gene is TRBV6-1, the J gene TRBJ2-3; 8 positions match TRBD2. The trim removed 6 bases at V and 2 bases at J, leaving 4 bases unmatched. The germline V gene encodes CDR1 MNHNS and CDR2 SASEGT. CDR3 length: 14 residues. CDR3 amino acids: CASSISGDTDTQYF. CDR3 in DNA: TGTGCCAGCAGCATTAGCGGGGACACAGATACGCAGTATTTT.

The chain is built from TRBV29-1 and TRBJ2-5; D could derive from TRBD1 or TRBD2 (5 bases each). The CDR3 loop spans 11 amino acids. The ends were cut back, 4 bases at V and 5 bases at J, with 8 bases in the middle. Germline V lookup: CDR1 SQVTM, CDR2 ANQGSEA. For the CDR3, the DNA is TGCAGCGTTGTTGAGGGGGAGACCCAGTACTTC. It is translated as CSVVEGETQYF.

In this sample, this clonotype turned up a few times. The chain links TRBV10-3 to TRBJ1-5; D not resolved. Germline V CDR1 and CDR2: ENHRY, SYGVKD. The CDR3 runs to 13 residues. Trimming shortened V by 1 base and J by 1 base, and 2 bases separated the two germline ends. CDR3 loop: CAISEYSNQPQHF. DNA for the CDR3: TGTGCCATCAGTGAGTACAGCAATCAGCCCCAGCATTTT.

This clonotype was counted once. The rearrangement links TRBV6-1 to TRBJ2-7; 9 positions agree with TRBD1. CDR1 and CDR2 (germline): MNHNS, SASEGT. This CDR3 spans 15 amino acids. The J segment lost 3 bases and the V segment lost 5 bases, leaving 8 bases of the junction unmatched. The DNA of the CDR3 is TGTGCCAGCAGTACCCCTGACAGGGGGTTCTACGAGCAGTACTTC. Encoded protein: CASSTPDRGFYEQYF.

This clonotype was seen ten or more times. J is TRBJ1-1 and V is TRBV28, with D unclear. Trimming took 6 bases from V and 0 from J, leaving 14 bases between them. This CDR3 region has 15 residues. Per germline, CDR1 MDHEN and CDR2 SYDVKM. CDR3: CASRWTPNMNTEAFF. For the CDR3, the DNA is TGTGCCAGCAGGTGGACCCCCAACATGAACACTGAAGCTTTCTTT.

This clonotype was counted at least ten times. The chain joins TRBV3-1 to TRBJ2-5, with 7 bases matching TRBD1. This CDR3 is built from 15 residues. The junction had 10 bases not matched to a gene; V was cut back by 1 base and J by 8 bases. Germline V gene data show CDR1 as LGHDT and CDR2 as YNNKEL (reference sequence). In DNA, the CDR3 is TGTGCCAGCAGCCAAGTTGGGACAGACAAGAGAACCCAGTACTTC. Amino acids: CASSQVGTDKRTQYF.

J is TRBJ2-7 and V is TRBV28, with TRBD1 matching 10 bases. Germline trimming cut 3 bases from V and 0 bases from J; bases unmatched to any gene: 11. The germline gives CDR1 MDHEN, CDR2 SYDVKM. The CDR3 is 18 amino acids. CDR3 coding DNA: TGTGCCAGCAGTTTCACCACCCGGACAGGGGGGTCCTCCTACGAGCAGTACTTC. This gives the protein CASSFTTRTGGSSYEQYF.

This sequence joins TRBV5-1 and TRBJ1-2; 9 bases are shared with TRBD1. V shed 0 bases and J 8 bases; nucleotides not matched to a gene: 8. This CDR3 has 15 amino acids. The germline gives CDR1 SGHRS, CDR2 YFSETQ. The DNA of the CDR3 is TGCGCCAGCAGCTTGGCCGGGACAGGGTTGGAAGGCTACACCTTC. It codes for CASSLAGTGLEGYTF. Full variable domain (outside the CDR3, taken from reference TRBV5-1 and TRBJ1-2): KAGVTQTPRYLIKTRGQQVTLSCSPISGHRSVSWYQQTPGQGLQFLFEYFSETQRNKGNFPGRFSGRQFSNSRSEMNVSTLELGDSALYLCASSLAGTGLEGYTFGSGTRLTVV.

This clonotype was detected only once. J is TRBJ2-1 and V is TRBV24-1; D is perhaps TRBD1 or TRBD2 (6 bases each). The CDR3 consists of 15 residues. Trimming took off 2 bases at V and 3 bases at J, with 10 bases between the two ends. Germline-derived CDR1 and CDR2 are KGHDR and SFDVKD. The CDR3 sequence is CATSDYREDYNEQFF. For the CDR3, the DNA is TGTGCCACCAGTGATTACAGGGAGGACTACAATGAGCAGTTCTTC.

Here the CDR3 DNA reads TGCAGTGCAGACCCGGGACTAGTAGCAGATACGCAGTATTTT. Encoded protein: CSADPGLVADTQYF. The rearrangement joins TRBV20-1 to TRBJ2-3, with 8 nucleotides matching TRBD2. The CDR3 runs to 14 residues. Germline-derived CDR1 and CDR2 are DFQATT and SNEGSKA (reference sequence). V shed 6 bases and J 4 bases; nucleotides not matched to a gene: 9.

In this sample, this clonotype turned up many times. This sequence joins TRBV2 and TRBJ2-1; a possible D gene is TRBD2 (6 bases). The ends were cut back, 4 bases at V and 4 bases at J, with 11 bases in the middle. CDR3 length: 14 residues. CDR1 is SNHLY and CDR2 is FYNNEI in the germline V gene. CDR3: CASSVQLAYNEQFF. CDR3 sequence (DNA): TGTGCCAGCAGTGTCCAACTAGCTTACAATGAGCAGTTCTTC.

The J gene is TRBJ2-5, the V gene TRBV6-2 or TRBV6-3; D is unresolved. Trimming left V 9 bases short and J 4 bases short, with 3 bases between. The CDR3 extends over 9 amino acids. Germline CDR1 and CDR2: MNHEY and SVGEGT. Here the CDR3 reads CARRETQYF. The CDR3 DNA follows: TGTGCCAGGAGAGAGACCCAGTACTTC.

The chain carries TRBV18 and TRBJ1-5, with a weak D call TRBD1 (6 bases). This CDR3 spans 14 amino acids. The V and J ends lost 3 bases and 4 bases respectively, with 10 bases between them. Germline V gene sequence: CDR1 KGHSH, CDR2 LQKENI. The CDR3 DNA reads as TGTGCCAGCTCACCCACGGACAGAAATCAGCCCCAGCATTTT. Protein sequence: CASSPTDRNQPQHF.

This clonotype was detected a few times. V and J are TRBV27 and TRBJ2-7, with D possibly called TRBD1 or TRBD2 (5 bases each). The CDR3 length is 14 residues. Trimming took off 6 bases at V and 7 bases at J, with 19 bases between the two ends. CDR1 MNHEY and CDR2 SMNVEV come from the germline V gene (reference sequence). CDR3 DNA: TGTGCCAGCAGCCCCGGGACGGGCATTGGGGAGCAGTACTTC. The encoded protein is CASSPGTGIGEQYF.

This clonotype was detected many times. The chain combines TRBV20-1 with TRBJ2-7; 7 bases line up with TRBD1. The CDR3 sequence is 12 residues long. Germline CDR1 is DFQATT and CDR2 is SNEGSKA (reference sequence). J lost 2 bases, V lost 5 bases, and 3 bases had no gene match. The CDR3 sequence: CSAEGQPYEQYF. CDR3 DNA: TGCAGTGCTGAGGGACAGCCCTACGAGCAGTACTTC.

The genes are TRBV28 and TRBJ2-2, with TRBD1 as a possible D gene (6 bases). CDR1 MDHEN and CDR2 SYDVKM come from the germline V gene. Trimming took off 5 bases at V and 6 bases at J, with 13 bases between the two ends. This CDR3 has 14 residues. The CDR3 sequence: CASSRGTNPGELFF. The DNA of the CDR3 is TGTGCCAGCAGTCGAGGGACAAACCCCGGGGAGCTGTTTTTT.

Ten or more counts support this clonotype. The chain employs TRBV27 and TRBJ2-7; maybe TRBD2 (6 bases). The CDR3 is 14 amino acids. Trimming shortened V by 5 bases and J by 1 base, and 12 bases separated the two germline ends. Germline V gene lookup returns CDR1 MNHEY and CDR2 SMNVEV (reference sequence). The CDR3 sequence: CASSMAGGSYEQYF. CDR3 sequence (DNA): TGTGCCAGCAGTATGGCCGGGGGTTCCTACGAGCAGTACTTC.

This chain links TRBV18 with TRBJ1-3, with a weak D call TRBD1 (5 bases). The CDR3 extends over 14 amino acids. Deletions cut 6 bases from V and 4 bases from J, with 13 bases between. Germline CDR1 is KGHSH and CDR2 is LQKENI. Here the CDR3 DNA reads TGTGCCAGCTCCACGGCAGGGAGCGGAAACACCATATATTTT. Its protein is CASSTAGSGNTIYF.

For this clonotype: At one end the junction does not follow the germline gene, possibly because of a read error. The chain links TRBV20-1 to TRBJ2-5, with TRBD1 as a possible D gene (6 bases). The CDR3 extends over 13 amino acids. Germline lookup yields CDR1 DFQATT and CDR2 SNEGSKA (reference sequence). The CDR3 loop reads CSALGQSQETRYF. The CDR3 nucleotides are TGCAGTGCTCTCGGACAGTCTCAAGAGACCCGGTACTTC.

The V call is TRBV10-2, the J call TRBJ2-7; the D is unclear. There are 12 residues in the CDR3. Germline CDR1 is WSHSY and CDR2 is SAAADI. The V gene lost 4 bases and the J gene lost 4 bases, with 8 bases spanning the gap. The CDR3 DNA reads as TGCGCCAGCAGTGTTATGGCTTACGAGCAGTACTTC. It codes for CASSVMAYEQYF.

This clonotype was observed a handful of times. The V call is TRBV20-1, the J call TRBJ2-2; TRBD2 agrees at 11 bases. Germline V lookup: CDR1 DFQATT, CDR2 SNEGSKA (reference sequence). Unmatched junction bases numbered 3, after V lost 3 bases and J lost 0 bases. This CDR3 is 16 amino acids long. The CDR3: CSARTSGIANTGELFF. CDR3 coding DNA: TGCAGTGCTAGGACTAGCGGGATAGCGAACACCGGGGAGCTGTTTTTT.

This clonotype has a handful of counts. V gene TRBV5-1 combines with J gene TRBJ2-2; D possibly matches TRBD1 or TRBD2 (5 bases each). The CDR3 length is 15 residues. In germline, CDR1 is SGHRS, CDR2 YFSETQ. V gave up 0 bases and J gave up 6 bases, with 12 bases separating them. The CDR3, as DNA: TGCGCCAGCAGCTTGGATTCTCGGGGCTCCGGGGAGCTGTTTTTT. It specifies CASSLDSRGSGELFF.

V and J are TRBV20-1 and TRBJ1-3; D is perhaps TRBD1 (6 bases). Germline-derived CDR1 and CDR2 are DFQATT and SNEGSKA (reference sequence). Trimming left V 3 bases short and J 0 bases short, with 9 bases between. This CDR3 spans 14 amino acids. The CDR3 here is CSASRQDSGNTIYF. The DNA of the CDR3 is TGCAGTGCTAGTAGACAGGACTCTGGAAACACCATATATTTT.